This TCR beta chain derives from a study of blood T cell repertoires in COVID-19 (dated by TCRdb to the early 2020s). Some background on the complete study: Collaborator samples came from the United States, Italy and Spain and covered acute and convalescent phases of COVID-19. The sample metadata nearly always contained a de-identified subject ID, COVID-19 status, age in years and sex. The prospective study material was composed of cDNA or gDNA derived from T cells, B-cell-depleted T cells, or PBMCs. Where available, HLA class I and class II types were obtained from metadata supplied by the sample provider rather than from assay-based typing. Samples came from the ongoing ImmuneRACE study (first 160 participants) plus 1,254 subjects from 6 global collaborators. Deeply sampled blood TCRbeta repertoires from subjects exposed to, actively infected with, or recovered from COVID-19 were included in the dataset. A freely available public database, intended as a resource for researchers studying the immune response to SARS-CoV-2, is where the repertoires were released.

Concerning this clone itself: The antigen it recognizes is unknown. Base qualities are not recorded, but no much larger clone differs from it by a single base.

The collaborating institutions used their own protocols to collect whole blood in K2EDTA tubes. Collaborator samples were shipped for TCRbeta analysis as frozen whole blood, isolated PBMCs, or DNA extracted from either sample type. At the junction V is shortened by 6 bases and J by 4 bases, with 13 bases in between. From its cysteine to its phenylalanine, the CDR3 spans 14 amino acids. Of the read, only the CDR3 DNA is kept; its 42 bases are in frame from base 1. According to the germline V gene, CDR1 reads SNHLY and CDR2 reads FYNNEI. Beyond this particular receptor, the publication reports: The amount of clinical and demographic metadata varied by source and participant and was provided uncurated.

The immunoSEQ Assay, a bias-controlled multiplex PCR, was used to amplify TCRbeta CDR3 regions from genomic DNA. Per the original workflow: The number of nucleated cells in each sample was estimated from the amplification of reference gene primers within the assay. To quantify the absolute abundance of each unique TCRbeta CDR3 rearrangement, sequence reads were collapsed and filtered. Productive Simpson clonality was computed per sample as the square root of Simpson's diversity index over productive rearrangements. Imported from immuneACCESS, the table was reduced by TCRdb to in-frame sequences with V and J called. These copies leave out some clones; in studies compared against another copy, an unresolved V gene accounts for under half, and the cause of the remainder is not known. The D gene and trimming were derived from the DNA, and the V and J assignments and clone size from that table. This sample is represented by 50,000 to 75,000 clones; 85% to 90% of them were singletons. The top ten clones comprise over 1.2% of the sample.

The TCR originated in a man aged 55-75 years with acute or convalescent COVID-19. Sequenced sample: peripheral blood. This sequence uses TRBV2 and TRBJ1-5; a weak D assignment points to TRBD1 (5 bases agree). The nucleotide sequence reads as follows: TGTGCCAGCAGACCCAACAGGCTAAATCAGCCCCAGCATTTT. Its amino acids are CASRPNRLNQPQHF.